The 9 T cell receptor beta chains in this list originate from one sample, sequenced in a study of T cell changes during pregnancy in multiple sclerosis. Profiling relied on immunoSEQ multiplex PCR, and the TCRdb table lists in-frame clones only, not all of them. The sample records about 31,000 clones, roughly 87% being singletons. The specimen was CD8+ T cells from peripheral blood mononuclear cells, collected in the first trimester of pregnancy. These receptors came from a female donor with multiple sclerosis, enrolled in a pregnancy study.

The V and J genes are TRBV4-3 and TRBJ2-5, with D uncertain. Trimming took off 1 base at V and 1 base at J, with 10 bases between the two ends. The germline CDR1 and CDR2 sequences are LGHNA and YSLEER. The CDR3 length is 15 residues. The CDR3 region is CASSQAIEIQETQYF. CDR3 DNA: TGCGCCAGCAGCCAAGCGATAGAGATCCAAGAGACCCAGTACTTC.

The chain has TRBV29-1 and TRBJ1-1; 8 bases fit TRBD1. Germline V gene lookup returns CDR1 SQVTM and CDR2 ANQGSEA. The CDR3 is 12 amino acids. The J segment lost 4 bases and the V segment lost 6 bases, leaving 4 bases of the junction unmatched. The CDR3 nucleotides are TGCAGCGTAGTTGACAGGGGCACTGAAGCTTTCTTT. Its translation: CSVVDRGTEAFF.

V and J are TRBV9 and TRBJ2-3; perhaps TRBD2 as D (5 bases). V lost 0 bases and J 1 base, leaving 9 bases between the germline ends. The CDR3 has 15 residues. CDR1 is SGDLS and CDR2 is YYNGEE in the germline V gene. CDR3 sequence (DNA): TGTGCCAGCAGCGTAGGAGGGCCCGGCACAGATACGCAGTATTTT. The encoded protein is CASSVGGPGTDTQYF.

This rearrangement joins TRBV4-1 to TRBJ2-1; perhaps TRBD1 as D (6 bases). CDR1 MGHRA and CDR2 YSYEKL come from the germline V gene. V lost 0 bases and J lost 3, with 18 bases in between. The CDR3 has 18 residues. The CDR3 coding sequence is TGCGCCAGCAGCCAAGATCGAATGCTGGCAGGGGACTACAATGAGCAGTTCTTC. Amino acid sequence: CASSQDRMLAGDYNEQFF.

This chain uses TRBV7-2 with TRBJ2-7, with D unclear. The CDR3 contains 14 residues. The V end was cut by 7 bases, the J end by 1 base, with 14 bases between. The V gene's germline CDR1 is SGHTA and CDR2 FQGNSA. The CDR3 sequence: CASTSSSQSYEQYF. CDR3 DNA sequence: TGTGCCAGCACCTCATCCAGTCAGTCCTACGAGCAGTACTTC.

This chain uses TRBV5-1 with TRBJ2-7; weak D call: TRBD2 (6 bases). The germline V and J ends were trimmed by 6 bases and 2 bases, with 18 bases remaining between them. The germline V gene encodes CDR1 SGHRS and CDR2 YFSETQ. This CDR3 comprises 15 residues. In DNA, the CDR3 is TGCGCCAGCACTCAAACCGAGGGGAGGCCCTACGAGCAGTACTTC. Encoded protein: CASTQTEGRPYEQYF.

This clone is medium-sized by share. The rearrangement links TRBV7-8 to TRBJ2-1; TRBD1 aligns across 9 bases. Losses at the gene ends were 5 bases for V and 3 bases for J; bases not matched to a gene: 5. The CDR3 consists of 15 residues. Germline assignment: CDR1 SGHVS and CDR2 FQNEAQ. The CDR3 sequence: CASSGRDRDYNEQFF. In nucleotides, the CDR3 is TGTGCCAGCAGCGGCCGGGACAGGGACTACAATGAGCAGTTCTTC. The full variable domain, completed using reference TRBV7-8 and TRBJ2-1, is GAGVSQSPRYKVAKRGQDVALRCDPISGHVSLFWYQQALGQGPEFLTYFQNEAQLDKSGLPSDRFFAERPEGSVSTLKIQRTQQEDSAVYLCASSGRDRDYNEQFFGPGTRLTVL.

The chain joins TRBV2 to TRBJ2-7; 8 positions match TRBD2. The CDR3 contains 15 residues. CDR1 and CDR2 (germline): SNHLY, FYNNEI. Unmatched junction bases numbered 4, after V lost 1 base and J lost 2 bases. Here the CDR3 reads CASSEGVAGTYEQYF. The DNA for the CDR3 is TGTGCCAGCAGTGAAGGGGTAGCGGGAACCTACGAGCAGTACTTC.

The genes are TRBV6-5 and TRBJ1-2; possibly TRBD1 for D (5 bases). V gave up 2 bases and J gave up 6 bases, with 13 bases separating them. The CDR3 loop spans 14 amino acids. Per germline, CDR1 MNHEY and CDR2 SVGAGI. The CDR3 region is CASSYVGGGDGYTF. The DNA of the CDR3 is TGTGCCAGCAGTTACGTTGGTGGAGGGGATGGCTACACCTTC.